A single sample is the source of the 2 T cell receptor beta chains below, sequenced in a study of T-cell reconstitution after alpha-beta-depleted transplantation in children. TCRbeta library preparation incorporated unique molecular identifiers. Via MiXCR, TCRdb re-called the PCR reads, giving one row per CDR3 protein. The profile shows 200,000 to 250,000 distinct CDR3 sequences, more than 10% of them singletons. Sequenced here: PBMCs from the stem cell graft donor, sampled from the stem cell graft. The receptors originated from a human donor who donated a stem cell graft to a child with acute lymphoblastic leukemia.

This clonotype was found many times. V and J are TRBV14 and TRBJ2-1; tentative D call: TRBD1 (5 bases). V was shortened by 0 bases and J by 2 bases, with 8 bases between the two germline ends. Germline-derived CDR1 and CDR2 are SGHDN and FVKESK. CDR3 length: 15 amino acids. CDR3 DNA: TGTGCCAGCAGCCAAGAAAGGGGTACCTACAATGAGCAGTTCTTC. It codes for CASSQERGTYNEQFF.

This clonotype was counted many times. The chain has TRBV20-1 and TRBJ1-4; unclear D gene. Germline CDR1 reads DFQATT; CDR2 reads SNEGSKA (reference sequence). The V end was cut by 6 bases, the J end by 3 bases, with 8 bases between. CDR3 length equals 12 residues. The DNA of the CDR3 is TGCAGTGCGGTGGGGTCTAATGAAAAACTGTTTTTT. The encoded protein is CSAVGSNEKLFF.